This T cell receptor (beta chain) was captured by sequencing in a study of cytomegalovirus exposure and HLA in healthy donors. PCR amplification relied on 60 Vbeta primers (plus 13 Jbeta primers). Original methodology: Among the unique TCR beta chains that a later analysis counted, 70 million to 85 million in all, 10 million to 11 million were shared. Assay used: immunoSEQ multiplex PCR; TCRdb lists only in-frame clones, some missing. The V and J calls and clone size come from that table; D and trimming were worked out from the DNA. The table includes fewer than 140,000 clones, 82% detected once. The TCR sequence derives from a man in his fifties in good health and CMV-seronegative. Sequencing input: PBMCs.

CDR3 bases: TGTGCCTGGAGTGTTGAGACAGATACGCAGTATTTT. It encodes CAWSVETDTQYF. The chain joins TRBV30 to TRBJ2-3; D ambiguous. Germline V lookup: CDR1 GTSNPN, CDR2 SVGIG (reference sequence). The length of the CDR3 is 12 residues. V was trimmed by 0 bases and J by 3 bases, leaving 4 bases between them.